Shown below are 16 T cell receptor beta chains from a single sample sequenced in a study of blood T cell repertoires in COVID-19. Sequenced by immunoSEQ multiplex PCR; TCRdb stores in-frame clones only, minus some. Among 300,000 to 350,000 clones listed, under 90% were seen once. Material for sequencing was PBMCs or T cells enriched from blood (not recorded which). The receptors come from a woman aged 25 to 39 who had recovered from COVID-19.

The genes are TRBV13 and TRBJ2-7; possible D gene TRBD1, 5 bases. V was trimmed by 0 bases and J by 7 bases, leaving 10 bases between them. CDR3 length: 13 amino acids. Germline values: CDR1 PRHDT, CDR2 FYEKMQ (reference sequence). The CDR3 region has the DNA TGTGCCAGCAGCTTAGGGTTAGGGGTGGAGCAGTACTTC. Protein product: CASSLGLGVEQYF.

The V and J genes are TRBV6-5 and TRBJ1-1; D is perhaps TRBD1 (6 bases). CDR1 MNHEY and CDR2 SVGAGI come from the germline V gene. The CDR3 length is 13 residues. Trimming removed 4 bases at V and 4 bases at J, with 10 bases between. CDR3 amino acids: CASSSGVGTEAFF. CDR3 coding DNA: TGTGCCAGCAGTTCAGGGGTGGGCACTGAAGCTTTCTTT.

This rearrangement joins TRBV19 to TRBJ2-1; maybe TRBD2 (6 bases). The germline gives CDR1 LNHDA, CDR2 SQIVND (reference sequence). Between the trimmed V and J ends, which lost 5 bases and 0 bases, there was a span of 17 bases. The CDR3 length is 17 residues. The CDR3 sequence: CASSGGPSAHSYNEQFF. CDR3 sequence (DNA): TGTGCCAGTAGTGGAGGGCCTAGCGCCCACTCCTACAATGAGCAGTTCTTC.

As for this clone: The same CDR3 is also encoded by other DNA sequences in this sample. CDR3 sequence reads: CASSLEGGTEAFF. CDR3 in DNA: TGTGCCAGCAGCTTAGAGGGAGGCACTGAAGCTTTCTTT. This chain connects TRBV7-9 to TRBJ1-1; D ambiguous. The germline V gene encodes CDR1 SEHNR and CDR2 FQNEAQ (reference sequence). This CDR3 is 13 amino acids long. V was cut by 1 base and J by 4 bases, with 7 bases left in between.

This chain links TRBV4-3 with TRBJ1-2, with no clear D. V gave up 0 bases and J gave up 7 bases, with 15 bases separating them. The CDR3 runs to 15 residues. The germline V gene encodes CDR1 LGHNA and CDR2 YSLEER. The CDR3 nucleotides are TGCGCCAGCAGCCAAGATCAAGGGAGTCTTGGTGGCTACACCTTC. As protein: CASSQDQGSLGGYTF.

The chain couples TRBV3-1 (or the pseudogene TRBV3-2) to TRBJ2-5; 13 nucleotides agree with TRBD2. The CDR3 sequence is 16 residues long. CDR1 LGHDT and CDR2 YNNKEL come from the germline V gene (reference sequence). Trimming took 1 base from V and 3 from J; bases not matched to a gene: 2. In nucleotides, the CDR3 is TGTGCCAGCAGCCAAGGGGGGACTAGCGGGGAAGAGACCCAGTACTTC. Translated, it gives CASSQGGTSGEETQYF.

V and J are TRBV11-2 and TRBJ1-4; 10 bases line up with TRBD1. The CDR3 is 11 amino acids. Germline lookup yields CDR1 SGHAT and CDR2 FQNNGV. V lost 5 bases to trimming and J lost 15 bases; unmatched junction nucleotides: 3. The CDR3 nucleotides are TGTGCCAGCAGCCCGGGGACAGGGGTGTTTTTT. This translates into CASSPGTGVFF.

The chain employs TRBV3-1 (or the pseudogene TRBV3-2) and TRBJ2-5, with TRBD1 identical over 7 bases. Germline V lookup: CDR1 LGHDT, CDR2 YNNKEL (reference sequence). The CDR3 extends over 15 amino acids. V lost 0 bases to trimming and J lost 5 bases; unmatched junction nucleotides: 6. CDR3 region: CASSQERGRWETQYF. CDR3 DNA sequence: TGTGCCAGCAGCCAAGAGAGGGGGCGCTGGGAGACCCAGTACTTC.

The chain couples TRBV18 to TRBJ2-1, with a tentative D call TRBD1 (6 bases). Germline V gene data show CDR1 as KGHSH and CDR2 as LQKENI. Trimming left V 3 bases short and J 9 bases short, with 12 bases between. This CDR3 comprises 13 residues. The CDR3 sequence: CASSPDSRSEQFF. The CDR3 region has the DNA TGTGCCAGCTCACCGGACAGTCGGAGTGAGCAGTTCTTC.

The chain is built from TRBV19 and TRBJ1-5; D perhaps matches TRBD1 (6 bases). CDR3 size: 15 residues. V lost 6 bases to trimming and J lost 4 bases, with 16 bases between them. Looked up from germline, CDR1 is LNHDA and CDR2 is SQIVND (reference sequence). CDR3 DNA: TGTGCCAGTAGCCCCCGTGGACAGACAAATCAGCCCCAGCATTTT. This encodes CASSPRGQTNQPQHF.

J is TRBJ1-4 and V is TRBV6-1; D perhaps matches TRBD1 (5 bases). Per the germline V gene, CDR1 is MNHNS and CDR2 is SASEGT. V lost 1 base, J lost 5 bases, and 17 bases lay in between. This CDR3 has 17 residues. The DNA of the CDR3 is TGTGCCAGCAGTGAAGTACGGCAAACAGGAGTAAATGAAAAACTGTTTTTT. Protein sequence: CASSEVRQTGVNEKLFF.

The gene calls are TRBV28 and TRBJ1-5, with no clear D. Germline V gives CDR1 MDHEN, CDR2 SYDVKM. The V gene lost 7 bases and the J gene lost 4 bases, with 14 bases spanning the gap. The CDR3 consists of 14 residues. The CDR3 loop is CASTSGPPNQPQHF. The CDR3 nucleotides are TGTGCCAGCACCTCAGGCCCACCGAATCAGCCCCAGCATTTT.

This chain connects TRBV29-1 to TRBJ2-7; D gene unclear. CDR1 is SQVTM and CDR2 is ANQGSEA in the germline V gene. The V gene lost 8 bases and the J gene lost 5 bases, with 13 bases spanning the gap. The CDR3 extends over 11 amino acids. The CDR3 bases are TGCAGCTCAAGGCAGGCAAACGAGCAGTACTTC. Its translation: CSSRQANEQYF.

Worth noting for this clone: One junction end disagrees with the germline gene, perhaps due to a read error. The rearrangement joins TRBV7-7 to TRBJ2-1, with TRBD2 matching over 7 bases. CDR1 and CDR2 from the germline V gene are SSHAT and FNYEAQ (reference sequence). This CDR3 is built from 20 residues. The CDR3 sequence is CASSLRLRVGGSTSADEQFF. The CDR3 DNA follows: TGTGCTAGCAGCTTACGGCTTCGGGTAGGCGGGAGTACTAGTGCCGATGAGCAGTTCTTC.

The chain combines TRBV28 with TRBJ2-1; 10 nucleotides line up with TRBD2. This CDR3 contains 15 residues. V shed 3 bases, J shed 9 bases, and the junction held 8 bases outside the gene matches. CDR1 is MDHEN and CDR2 is SYDVKM in the germline V gene. CDR3 protein: CASSFATSGLGEQFF. The CDR3 DNA reads TGTGCCAGCAGTTTTGCGACTAGCGGGTTAGGTGAGCAGTTCTTC.

The gene calls are TRBV5-1 and TRBJ2-7, with D possibly TRBD2 on 5 matching bases. The germline V gene encodes CDR1 SGHRS and CDR2 YFSETQ. The CDR3 has 16 amino acids. The V and J ends lost 0 bases and 3 bases respectively, with 16 bases between them. This CDR3 is CASSLVSSANDYEQYF. Written as DNA, the CDR3 is TGCGCCAGCAGCTTGGTGAGTAGCGCTAACGACTACGAGCAGTACTTC.